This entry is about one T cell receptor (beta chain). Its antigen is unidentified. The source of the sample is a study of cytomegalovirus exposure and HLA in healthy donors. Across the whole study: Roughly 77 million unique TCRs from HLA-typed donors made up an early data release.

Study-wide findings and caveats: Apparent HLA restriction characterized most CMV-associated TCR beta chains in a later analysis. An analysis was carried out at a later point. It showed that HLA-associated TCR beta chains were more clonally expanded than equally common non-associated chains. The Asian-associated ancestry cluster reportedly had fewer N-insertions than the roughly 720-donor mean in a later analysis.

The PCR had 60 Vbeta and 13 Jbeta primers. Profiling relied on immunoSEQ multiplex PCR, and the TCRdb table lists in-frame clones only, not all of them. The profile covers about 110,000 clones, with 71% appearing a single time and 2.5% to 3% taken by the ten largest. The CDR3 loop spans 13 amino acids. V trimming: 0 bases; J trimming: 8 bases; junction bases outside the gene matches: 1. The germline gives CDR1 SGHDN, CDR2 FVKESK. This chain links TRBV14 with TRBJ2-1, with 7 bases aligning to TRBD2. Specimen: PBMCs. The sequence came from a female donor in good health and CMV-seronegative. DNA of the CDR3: TGTGCCAGCAGCCAAGAGGGAGGGGATGAGCAGTTCTTC. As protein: CASSQEGGDEQFF.